This T cell receptor beta chain was identified during a study of spatial heterogeneity in lung cancer. Study as a whole: PBMC collected at follow-up were sequenced when available, a median of around 2 years after resection. A unique TCR and UMI combination showed up more than ten times in raw reads, on average.

This clonotype was seen ten or more times. Each TCR cDNA molecule carried a unique molecular identifier. Using its own MiXCR run on the 5' RACE reads, TCRdb lists one record per CDR3 protein. The sample contains roughly 46,000 distinct CDR3 sequences, approximately 10% of which appear only once. The time point is: blood at routine non-recurrence follow-up after resection. Researchers sequenced whole RNA taken from tumor, nontumor lung or frozen PBMC without sorting. The CDR3 is 17 residues long. Germline V lookup: CDR1 MNHNS, CDR2 SASEGT. The V gene lost 7 bases and the J gene lost 3 bases, with 22 bases spanning the gap.

The receptor's source is a male donor with early-stage non-small cell lung cancer. The chain couples TRBV6-1 to TRBJ1-5; tentatively, D is TRBD1 (5 bases). The sequences come from PBMCs, collected at follow-up. The CDR3 coding sequence is TGTGCCAGCACTCCAGGGAAAAGGGCGAGTGTCAATCAGCCCCAGCATTTT. The encoded protein is CASTPGKRASVNQPQHF.